The 13 T cell receptor beta chains reported below all come from one sample, sequenced in a study of beta chain features in type 1 diabetes (dated by TCRdb to the late 2010s). The paper's findings and limits, for the study overall: A moderate but significant shortening of TCRB CDR3 length was observed in type 1 diabetes patients in all four CD4+ subsets.

Antigens of these TCRs are unknown. Library creation used the immunoSEQ multiplex PCR assay. The High Capacity cDNA Reverse Transcription Kit was used to reverse transcribe all of the isolated RNA, meaning that expressed TCRB transcripts were what got sequenced. The table was pulled from immuneACCESS by TCRdb, which kept in-frame rearrangements only. Such tables lose some clones; where checked, under half of the loss comes from unresolved V genes, and the rest has no known cause. The sample includes 600,000 or so clones, with over 12% observed a single time. Of the sample, less than 0.04% falls within the top ten clones. Specimen: naive CD4+ T cells from blood. In the paper's terms, the cell subset or site label means: true naive CD4+ T cells. The source is a man between 18 and 35 years old with type 1 diabetes.

This clone was seen a few times. This chain uses TRBV30 with TRBJ1-2; 7 bases match TRBD1. The CDR3 has 13 amino acids. Germline V gene sequence: CDR1 GTSNPN, CDR2 SVGIG (reference sequence). The V and J ends lost 5 bases and 5 bases, in that order; junction bases with no gene match: 8. The CDR3 nucleotides read TGTGCCTGGGCGGTACAGGGGTCATATGGCTACACCTTC. Translation: CAWAVQGSYGYTF.

This clone was seen a few times. This chain links TRBV4-3 with TRBJ1-2, with D uncertain. Per germline, CDR1 LGHNA and CDR2 YSLEER. Trimming stripped 0 bases from V and 3 bases from J, with 11 bases between. This CDR3 region has 15 residues. Here the CDR3 reads CASSQDSRGHYGYTF. The CDR3 DNA reads TGCGCCAGCAGCCAAGATAGCCGGGGTCACTATGGCTACACCTTC.

This chain joins TRBV6-6 and TRBJ2-1; 7 bases are a match to TRBD1. J gave up 2 bases and V 6 bases, and 7 bases lay outside the gene matches. This CDR3 is built from 15 residues. Germline CDR1 reads MNHNY; CDR2 reads SVGAGI (reference sequence). The CDR3 protein is CASSLQGKAYNEQFF. In DNA, the CDR3 is TGTGCCAGCAGCTTACAGGGGAAAGCCTACAATGAGCAGTTCTTC.

Of note for this clone: The junction and the germline gene differ at one end; a read error may be behind it. The chain uses TRBV2 and TRBJ1-5; D gene unclear. The CDR3 runs to 14 residues. Per germline, CDR1 SNHLY and CDR2 FYNNEI. The CDR3 DNA reads as TGTGCCAGCAGTGATAGTCCGAGCACTCAGCCCCAGCATTTT. It is translated as CASSDSPSTQPQHF.

This chain links TRBV5-4 with TRBJ2-5; TRBD2 might be the D (6 bases). Trimming pared 4 bases from V and 4 bases from J, leaving 17 bases between. CDR1 SGHNT and CDR2 YYREEE come from the germline V gene (reference sequence). The CDR3 spans 15 residues. CDR3: CASSGPGGGRETQYF. The CDR3 nucleotides are TGTGCCAGCAGCGGGCCCGGTGGAGGGAGAGAGACCCAGTACTTC.

The chain links TRBV6-5 to TRBJ2-7; D unresolved. Trimming took 0 bases from V and 3 from J, leaving 9 bases between them. CDR3 length equals 14 residues. In germline, CDR1 is MNHEY, CDR2 SVGAGI. Here the CDR3 reads CASSYSGFNYEQYF. The CDR3 nucleotides read TGTGCCAGCAGTTACTCGGGATTCAACTACGAGCAGTACTTC.

The chain employs TRBV6-5 and TRBJ2-1; 9 bases agree with TRBD2. This CDR3 has 15 amino acids. V was pared by 7 bases and J by 8 bases, with 12 bases of the junction left unmatched. CDR1 and CDR2 (germline): MNHEY, SVGAGI. The CDR3 DNA reads as TGTGCCAGCACGCAAATGGCTAGCGGGAAGTATGAGCAGTTCTTC. This encodes CASTQMASGKYEQFF.

This clone was detected only a few times. This chain uses TRBV29-1 with TRBJ1-4, with no clear D. Per the germline V gene, CDR1 is SQVTM and CDR2 is ANQGSEA. CDR3 length: 16 amino acids. Trimming stripped 4 bases from V and 0 bases from J, with 15 bases between. In nucleotides, the CDR3 is TGCAGCGTTGGAGGCAGGCCTACGTCAACTAATGAAAAACTGTTTTTT. Amino acid sequence: CSVGGRPTSTNEKLFF.

The chain carries TRBV11-2 and TRBJ2-7; tentative D call: TRBD1 (6 bases). The CDR3 is 14 amino acids. Germline CDR1 reads SGHAT; CDR2 reads FQNNGV. Deletions cut 2 bases from V and 5 bases from J, with 13 bases between. This CDR3 reads CASSLNREANEQYF. As DNA, the CDR3 is TGTGCCAGCAGCTTAAACAGGGAAGCCAACGAGCAGTACTTC.

This clone turned up a few times. The CDR3 DNA sequence: TGTGCCAGCAGTGACTCAGGAGGGGGCGATGAGCAGTTCTTC. This encodes CASSDSGGGDEQFF. V and J are TRBV6-4 and TRBJ2-1; D is perhaps TRBD1 (7 bases). Germline CDR1 MRHNA, CDR2 SNTAGT. The CDR3 is made up of 14 amino acids. Trimming pared 0 bases from V and 8 bases from J, leaving 11 bases between.

This clone was detected only a few times. This chain connects TRBV27 to TRBJ2-5, with a weak D call TRBD1 (6 bases). The V gene lost 2 bases and the J gene lost 3 bases, with 16 bases spanning the gap. Germline V gene data show CDR1 as MNHEY and CDR2 as SMNVEV (reference sequence). The CDR3 totals 16 residues. The CDR3 sequence: CASSLGATAGEETQYF. The CDR3 DNA reads as TGTGCCAGCAGTTTAGGGGCAACTGCAGGGGAAGAGACCCAGTACTTC.

The chain carries TRBV6-5 and TRBJ2-3; TRBD1 agrees at 7 bases. The CDR3 has 12 amino acids. Germline-derived CDR1 and CDR2 are MNHEY and SVGAGI. V shed 2 bases, J shed 12 bases, and the junction held 5 bases outside the gene matches. The chain's CDR3 is CASSYRQGTQYF. In DNA, the CDR3 is TGTGCCAGCAGTTACAGACAGGGTACTCAGTATTTT.

The rearrangement joins TRBV30 to TRBJ2-3; 13 bases match TRBD2. This CDR3 is built from 17 residues. Germline loops: CDR1 GTSNPN, CDR2 SVGIG (reference sequence). Trimming removed 0 bases from V and 5 bases from J; junction bases left unmatched: 8. The DNA for the CDR3 is TGTGCCTGGAGTGTTTGGACTAGCGGGAGATCGAAAGATACGCAGTATTTT. It is translated as CAWSVWTSGRSKDTQYF.